This TCR beta chain derives from a study of blood T cell repertoires in COVID-19. The overall study: Sources were T cells, B-cell-depleted T cells, or PBMCs; the material itself was cDNA or gDNA.

The CDR3 runs to 15 residues. CDR1 and CDR2 from the germline V gene are SGHTA and FQGNSA. The ends were cut back, 1 base at V and 3 bases at J, with 13 bases in the middle. Original data processing: How many nucleated cells were present was estimated from reference gene primer amplification. The method was immunoSEQ multiplex PCR; TCRdb's version includes in-frame clones alone and lacks a portion of them. Clone size and the V and J calls come from that table; the DNA yielded D and trimming. The sample has more than 200,000 clones; about nine tenths are singletons. This sequence joins TRBV7-2 and TRBJ2-7, with D possibly matching TRBD1 (6 bases). The sequencing sample was made of peripheral blood. The TCR comes from a man between 65 and 85 years old with acute or convalescent COVID-19. CDR3 sequence reads: CASSLDTGTSYEQYF. The CDR3 nucleotides read TGTGCCAGCAGCTTAGATACAGGGACAAGCTACGAGCAGTACTTC.